The T cell receptor (beta chain) described here comes from a study of siplizumab effects on memory and regulatory T cells. On this clone itself: Its antigen is still unknown.

Assaying covered roughly 92,000 TCR templates per sample. Measured with immunoSEQ multiplex PCR; TCRdb has only the in-frame clones, and not every one. This table holds about 100,000 clones, 75% to 95% found once. General study findings and limits: In unstimulated cells, naive T cells appeared more diverse than memory T cells and seemed major alloresponse contributors. The average Treg-derived proportion among mappable alloreactive CD4+ clones was 65% to 80% with siplizumab versus about 27% in controls.

This receptor was obtained from a human donor in good health. Sequencing input: CD4+ T cells sorted from blood.

The CDR3 DNA follows: TGTGCCAGCAGCTTACAGGGGGAGAACACTGAAGCTTTCTTT. Its protein is CASSLQGENTEAFF. The chain carries TRBV11-2 and TRBJ1-1; TRBD1 agrees at 7 bases. CDR3 length equals 14 residues. Germline loops: CDR1 SGHAT, CDR2 FQNNGV. Trimming at V came to 2 bases and at J to 1 base, leaving 1 base not matched to a gene.